Listed below are T cell receptor beta chains from one sample, sequenced in a study of PD-1 and CTLA-4 blockade in melanoma. Method: immunoSEQ multiplex PCR; TCRdb's copy keeps in-frame clones and lacks some. The profile covers 25,000 to 35,000 clones, with roughly nine tenths appearing a single time and about 8.5% taken by the ten largest. This specimen was CD8+ T cells from peripheral blood, taken before anti-PD-1 treatment. Receptors originate from a human donor with melanoma. CDR3s include the opening cysteine and the closing phenylalanine or tryptophan. Each record gives: V gene, D gene, clone size, J gene, CDR3 length, CDR3 protein, CDR3 DNA. The D gene is left open where the match is weak. Clone size is shown for a subset of rows, as once, few, many or a class of expanded clone.

>TRBV13|-|-|TRBJ1-1|14
CASSLRSRGLMAFF
TGTGCCAGCAGCTTAAGGTCAAGGGGGTTGATGGCTTTCTTT
>TRBV27|-|-|TRBJ2-5|13
CASSVVGGETQYF
TGTGCCAGCAGTGTTGTGGGGGGAGAGACCCAGTACTTC
>TRBV7-2|-|-|TRBJ1-1|13
CASSSGRGTEAFF
TGTGCCAGCAGCTCGGGACGGGGAACTGAAGCTTTCTTT
>TRBV18|-|-|TRBJ2-7|14
CASSPPSGGYEQYF
TGTGCCAGCTCACCGCCGAGCGGCGGCTACGAGCAGTACTTC
>TRBV7-8|TRBD1|-|TRBJ1-2|14
CASSTGQGDYGYTF
TGTGCCAGCAGCACCGGACAGGGCGACTATGGCTACACCTTC
>TRBV7-9|-|once|TRBJ2-7|14
CASSLERGGYEQYF
TGTGCCAGCAGCTTAGAGAGGGGAGGCTACGAGCAGTACTTC
>TRBV10-3|-|once|TRBJ2-1|15
CATQDAGANYNEQFF
TGTGCCACTCAAGACGCAGGGGCGAACTACAATGAGCAGTTCTTC
>TRBV5-1|TRBD1|-|TRBJ2-1|16
CASSPAGTVEGYEQFF
TGCGCCAGCAGCCCAGCTGGGACAGTTGAGGGGTATGAGCAGTTCTTC
>TRBV5-5|-|-|TRBJ1-2|14
CASSLDFDSYGYTF
TGTGCCAGCAGCTTGGACTTCGATAGCTATGGCTACACCTTC
>TRBV29-1|-|-|TRBJ1-2|11
CSTDSAYGYTF
TGCAGCACAGACAGCGCCTATGGCTACACCTTC
>TRBV24-1|-|-|TRBJ2-2|13
CATSDLHGGELFF
TGTGCCACCAGTGATTTGCACGGCGGGGAGCTGTTTTTT
>TRBV6-5|-|few|TRBJ2-1|15
CASSSSDNSYNEQFF
TGTGCCAGCAGTTCCTCGGACAATTCCTACAATGAGCAGTTCTTC
>TRBV30|-|-|TRBJ2-3|15
CAWSGARALGDTQYF
TGTGCCTGGAGTGGTGCAAGGGCGTTAGGTGATACGCAGTATTTT
>TRBV5-3|TRBD2|-|TRBJ2-1|15
CARRPTSGRVDEQFF
TGTGCCAGAAGACCGACTAGCGGGAGAGTCGATGAGCAGTTCTTC
>TRBV11-2|-|once|TRBJ2-7|12
CASSWITEEQYF
TGTGCCAGCAGCTGGATCACGGAGGAGCAGTACTTC